This T cell receptor beta chain was recovered during a study of T cell responses to AZD1222 COVID-19 vaccine. Whole-study findings and limits: Regions left unmutated in variants are reportedly the target of nearly half of spike-specific TCRs. Clonal diversity was possibly underestimated; the donors were predominantly white British and more often female.

Germline-derived CDR1 and CDR2 are LGHDT and YNNKEL (reference sequence). V shed 6 bases and J 5 bases; nucleotides not matched to a gene: 5. The CDR3 consists of 14 residues. Produced via immunoSEQ multiplex PCR; TCRdb's table is partial and in-frame only. Here the sample spans some 150,000 clones, about nine tenths being singletons. This clone has a single count. The antigen remains undetermined. Sequences were derived from peripheral blood, sampled 28 days after the second AZD1222 dose. V gene TRBV3-1 (or the pseudogene TRBV3-2) combines with J gene TRBJ1-4; 8 bases align to TRBD1. The TCR comes from an adult who received the AZD1222 COVID-19 vaccine. Here the CDR3 reads CASRSQGANEKLFF. In DNA, the CDR3 is TGTGCCAGCAGATCCCAGGGGGCGAATGAAAAACTGTTTTTT.